These 18 T cell receptor beta chains were all obtained from the same sample, sequenced in a study of T cell repertoires in cytomegalovirus infection. TCRdb re-analysed the reads in MiXCR, keeping a single row per CDR3 protein. The sample yields approximately 500,000 distinct CDR3 sequences, over 9% seen once. The sample consisted of PBMCs. All receptors come from a human donor in good health (CMV status not recorded). Some clones in this sample may be carry-over from other donors' samples.

A few counts support this clonotype. One junction end disagrees with the germline gene, perhaps due to a read error. This chain joins TRBV20-1 and TRBJ1-4; TRBD1 aligns across 7 bases. The CDR3 is 15 amino acids. Germline V CDR1 and CDR2: DFQATT, SNEGSKA (reference sequence). In DNA, the CDR3 is TGCAGTGCCAGAGACAGGGTTGATCTTAATGAAAAACTGTTTTTT. Translating it yields CSARDRVDLNEKLFF.

This clonotype has just a few counts. The chain recombines TRBV2 with TRBJ2-1; D might be TRBD2 (5 bases). This CDR3 is built from 16 residues. The V gene lost 2 bases and the J gene lost 0 bases, with 11 bases spanning the gap. The V gene's germline CDR1 is SNHLY and CDR2 FYNNEI. This chain's CDR3 is CASSERPGSSYNEQFF. CDR3 coding DNA: TGTGCCAGCAGTGAACGGCCGGGGAGCTCCTACAATGAGCAGTTCTTC.

The chain carries TRBV19 and TRBJ1-1, with 7 bases lining up with TRBD1. This CDR3 has 13 amino acids. The ends lost 7 bases at V and 4 bases at J; junction bases unmatched: 6. Per the germline V gene, CDR1 is LNHDA and CDR2 is SQIVND (reference sequence). CDR3 region: CASTADRSTEAFF. The CDR3 nucleotides are TGTGCCAGTACCGCGGACAGGTCCACTGAAGCTTTCTTT.

The sample holds many counts of this clonotype. The rearrangement links TRBV7-3 to TRBJ2-3; no clear D. This CDR3 comprises 13 residues. With 1 base removed from V and 4 bases from J, the gap between germline ends came to 6 bases. From germline, CDR1 is SGHTA and CDR2 FQGTGA. The CDR3 sequence: CASSLIGSDTQYF. For the CDR3, the DNA is TGTGCCAGCAGCTTAATAGGTTCAGATACGCAGTATTTT.

This clonotype was recorded many times. V is TRBV24-1 and J is TRBJ2-5, with 10 bases identical to TRBD2. This CDR3 comprises 15 residues. Germline V gene lookup returns CDR1 KGHDR and CDR2 SFDVKD. J was trimmed by 1 base and V by 7 bases; bases with no gene match: 5. CDR3 bases: TGTGCCACCAGCGTTAGCGGGAGGATCCAAGAGACCCAGTACTTC. Encoded protein: CATSVSGRIQETQYF.

The chain couples TRBV20-1 to TRBJ2-4; the D call may be TRBD1 or TRBD2 (5 bases each). V shed 5 bases and J shed 0 bases, with 11 bases lying between them. Germline V lookup: CDR1 DFQATT, CDR2 SNEGSKA (reference sequence). The CDR3 runs to 14 residues. CDR3 nucleotide sequence: TGCAGTGCTGCCTGGGGACCAGCCAAAAACATTCAGTACTTC. It encodes CSAAWGPAKNIQYF.

This clonotype was recorded many times. The V call is TRBV13, the J call TRBJ2-1, with D possibly being TRBD1 (5 bases). V was clipped by 3 bases and J by 2 bases, with 14 bases between them. Germline assignment: CDR1 PRHDT and CDR2 FYEKMQ (reference sequence). The CDR3 spans 16 residues. The CDR3 reads CASSFIGDTTYNEQFF. The CDR3, as DNA: TGTGCCAGCAGCTTCATAGGGGATACCACCTACAATGAGCAGTTCTTC.

V usage is TRBV12-3 or TRBV12-4 and J usage is TRBJ2-1; maybe TRBD1 (6 bases). The CDR3 sequence is 13 residues long. The V end lost 4 bases, the J end lost 11 bases, and 15 bases lay between the germline ends. The CDR3 DNA reads TGTGCCAGCAGTTCATCCACCGGGACACAGCAGTTCTTC. It encodes CASSSSTGTQQFF.

This clonotype has at least ten counts. The gene calls are TRBV27 and TRBJ1-6; no definite D call. CDR3 size: 12 residues. The germline V gene has CDR1 MNHEY and CDR2 SMNVEV (reference sequence). The V end was cut by 3 bases, the J end by 9 bases, with 6 bases between. The CDR3 nucleotides are TGTGCCAGCAGTTTTTACAGTTCACCCCTCCACTTT. Encoded protein: CASSFYSSPLHF.

This clonotype was recorded many times. The genes are TRBV7-2 and TRBJ2-1, with 8 bases matching TRBD2. The junction had 8 bases not matched to a gene; V was cut back by 6 bases and J by 4 bases. Germline V gene data show CDR1 as SGHTA and CDR2 as FQGNSA. The CDR3 runs 15 residues. CDR3 loop: CASRGLVSSYNEQFF. The CDR3 nucleotides are TGTGCCAGCAGGGGACTAGTATCGAGTTACAATGAGCAGTTCTTC.

The chain combines TRBV6-5 with TRBJ1-2; 7 nucleotides align to TRBD1. There are 12 residues in the CDR3. From germline, CDR1 is MNHEY and CDR2 SVGAGI. After removal of 10 bases from V and 2 bases from J, the junction contained 4 bases not matched to a gene. The CDR3 spells CANRDRNYGYTF. Written as DNA, the CDR3 is TGTGCCAACCGGGACAGAAACTATGGCTACACCTTC.

This clonotype appeared many times. The chain joins TRBV12-3 or TRBV12-4 to TRBJ1-2; maybe TRBD1 (6 bases). This CDR3 is built from 13 residues. With 6 bases removed from V and 12 bases from J, the gap between germline ends came to 20 bases. As DNA, the CDR3 is TGTGCCAGCAGCCCAGGGGTCGGGGGGATCCACACCTTC. It yields the protein CASSPGVGGIHTF.

This clonotype was observed a few times. The rearrangement links TRBV19 to TRBJ2-5, with 7 bases lining up with TRBD2. CDR1 is LNHDA and CDR2 is SQIVND in the germline V gene (reference sequence). The V segment lost 5 bases and the J segment 6 bases; nucleotides outside the gene matches: 18. The CDR3 sequence is 17 residues long. The CDR3 sequence: CASSPSRASGTKKTQYF. The CDR3 nucleotides are TGTGCCAGTAGTCCTTCCCGGGCTAGCGGCACTAAGAAGACCCAGTACTTC.

Ten or more counts support this clonotype. Written as DNA, the CDR3 is TGCGCCAGCAGGTGGCGGGGGATTCTGGACACCGGGGAGCTGTTTTTT. Residues: CASRWRGILDTGELFF. The chain links TRBV5-1 to TRBJ2-2, with 7 bases aligning to TRBD2. Germline V CDR1 and CDR2: SGHRS, YFSETQ. The junction had 10 bases not matched to a gene; V was cut back by 5 bases and J by 3 bases. CDR3 length: 16 residues.

Ten or more counts support this clonotype. The V call is TRBV23-1, the J call TRBJ2-7, with a tentative D call TRBD1 (6 bases). TRBV23-1 is noted as an ORF with a role that remains uncertain. The CDR3 runs 17 residues. Trimming cost V 3 bases and J 2 bases, with 20 bases left between them. CDR3 DNA sequence: TGCGCCAGCAGTCAGCCAGTGCGTTGGAGACAGGCCTACGAGCAGTACTTC. Its translation: CASSQPVRWRQAYEQYF.

The DNA for the CDR3 is TGTGCCAGCAGCTTTCAGACAGGGGTCGGCGTCGGCAATCAGCCCCAGCATTTT. Protein product: CASSFQTGVGVGNQPQHF. This chain joins TRBV7-2 and TRBJ1-5, with 8 bases fitting TRBD1. Unmatched junction bases numbered 12, after V lost 3 bases and J lost 2 bases. The CDR3 is 18 amino acids. Per the germline V gene, CDR1 is SGHTA and CDR2 is FQGNSA.

There are many counts of this clonotype. The chain links TRBV2 to TRBJ2-1; D is unresolved. The V gene lost 8 bases and the J gene lost 7 bases, with 12 bases spanning the gap. This CDR3 region has 12 residues. CDR1 and CDR2 (germline): SNHLY, FYNNEI. The CDR3 DNA reads as TGTGCCAGCTTTTTCGTGACAAATGAGCAGTTCTTC. Amino acids: CASFFVTNEQFF.

This clonotype was seen at least ten times. V and J are TRBV11-2 and TRBJ1-2; tentative D call: TRBD1 (6 bases). In germline, CDR1 is SGHAT, CDR2 FQNNGV. The CDR3 runs 13 residues. With 4 bases removed from V and 4 bases from J, the gap between germline ends came to 10 bases. The CDR3 sequence is CASSSGTFYGYTF. The DNA of the CDR3 is TGTGCCAGCAGCTCCGGGACATTCTATGGCTACACCTTC.